This T cell receptor (beta chain) was observed in a study of shared clonotypes between healthy human individuals. The germline gives CDR1 KGHSH, CDR2 LQKENI. There are 12 residues in the CDR3. V lost 3 bases and J lost 5, with 7 bases in between. A remark on this clone: This same CDR3 is encoded by further DNA sequences in the sample.

Data came from immunoSEQ multiplex PCR; TCRdb stores just in-frame clones and leaves some out. The sample consists of about 2,500,000 clones, more than 90% of them appearing once. The clonotype originates from a man younger than 30 in good health. The genes are TRBV18 and TRBJ2-5; D is unclear. The specimen was naive CD4+ T cells sorted from blood. As to subset: CD45RA+ positively selected. Written as DNA, the CDR3 is TGTGCCAGCTCACCCAGATATGAGACCCAGTACTTC. Protein sequence: CASSPRYETQYF.